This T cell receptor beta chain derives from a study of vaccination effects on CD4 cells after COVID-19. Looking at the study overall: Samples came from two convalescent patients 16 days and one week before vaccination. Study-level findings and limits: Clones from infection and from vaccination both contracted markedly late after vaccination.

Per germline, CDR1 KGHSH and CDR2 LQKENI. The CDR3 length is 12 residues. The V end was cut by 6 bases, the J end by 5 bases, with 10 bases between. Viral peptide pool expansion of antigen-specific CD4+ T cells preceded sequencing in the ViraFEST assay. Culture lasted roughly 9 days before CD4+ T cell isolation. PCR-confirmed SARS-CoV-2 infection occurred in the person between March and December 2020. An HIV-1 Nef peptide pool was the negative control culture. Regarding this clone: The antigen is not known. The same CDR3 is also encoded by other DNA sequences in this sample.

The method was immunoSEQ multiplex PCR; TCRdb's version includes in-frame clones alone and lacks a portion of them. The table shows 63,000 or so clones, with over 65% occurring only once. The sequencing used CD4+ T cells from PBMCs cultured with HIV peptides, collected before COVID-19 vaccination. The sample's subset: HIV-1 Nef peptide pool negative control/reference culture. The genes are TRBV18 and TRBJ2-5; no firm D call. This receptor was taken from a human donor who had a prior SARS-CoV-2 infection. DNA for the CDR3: TGTGCCAGCTCCAGTGGCGTTGAGACCCAGTACTTC. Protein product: CASSSGVETQYF.